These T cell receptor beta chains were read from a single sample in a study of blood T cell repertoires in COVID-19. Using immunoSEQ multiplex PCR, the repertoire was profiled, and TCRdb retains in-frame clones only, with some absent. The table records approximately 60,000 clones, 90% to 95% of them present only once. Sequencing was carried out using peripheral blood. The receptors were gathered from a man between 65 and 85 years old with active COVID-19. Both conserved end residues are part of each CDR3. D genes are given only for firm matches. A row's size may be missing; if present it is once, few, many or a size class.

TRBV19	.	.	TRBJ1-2	CASSIFSTAGYTF	TGTGCCAGTAGTATCTTTTCGACAGCCGGCTACACCTTC
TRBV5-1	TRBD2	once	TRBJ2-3	CASSTGLATDTQYF	TGCGCCAGCAGCACGGGACTAGCAACAGATACGCAGTATTTT
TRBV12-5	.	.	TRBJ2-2	CASGWSRGGAGELFF	TGTGCTAGTGGCTGGTCGAGGGGGGGCGCAGGGGAGCTGTTTTTT
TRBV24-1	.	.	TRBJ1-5	CATSDPGTPNQPQHF	TGTGCCACCAGTGATCCCGGGACACCTAATCAGCCCCAGCATTTT
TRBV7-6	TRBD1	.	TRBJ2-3	CASSLNRRGGSDTQYF	TGTGCCAGCAGCCTCAATCGGAGAGGGGGCTCAGATACGCAGTATTTT
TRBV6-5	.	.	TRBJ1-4	CASSYFHPGEKLFF	TGTGCCAGCAGTTATTTTCATCCGGGGGAAAAACTGTTTTTT
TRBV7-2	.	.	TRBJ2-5	CASNPGGQRKETQYF	TGTGCCAGCAACCCGGGGGGCCAGAGGAAAGAGACCCAGTACTTC
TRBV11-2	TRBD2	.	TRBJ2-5	CASSLTTGGSDTQYF	TGTGCCAGCAGCCTAACCACGGGGGGGTCCGATACCCAGTACTTC
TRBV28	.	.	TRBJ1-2	CASSRDQGTSYGYTF	TGTGCCAGCAGTCGAGACCAGGGGACGTCCTATGGCTACACCTTC
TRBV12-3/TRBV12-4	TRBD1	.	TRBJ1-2	CATLGQGDYGYTF	TGTGCCACTTTGGGACAGGGGGATTATGGCTACACCTTC
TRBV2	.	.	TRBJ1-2	CASSEYEAGDYGYTF	TGTGCCAGCAGTGAATACGAGGCAGGGGACTATGGCTACACCTTC
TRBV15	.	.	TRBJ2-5	CATSRDGTQYF	TGTGCCACCAGCCGGGATGGGACCCAGTACTTC
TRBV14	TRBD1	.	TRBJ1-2	CASSSGTGGSGYTF	TGTGCCAGCAGCTCCGGGACAGGGGGCTCTGGCTACACCTTC
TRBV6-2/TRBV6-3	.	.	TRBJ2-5	CASSYGEGGIETQYF	TGTGCCAGCAGTTACGGGGAGGGGGGCATTGAGACCCAGTACTTC
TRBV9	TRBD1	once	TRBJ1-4	CASSGPDRGNEKLFF	TGTGCCAGCAGCGGCCCGGACAGGGGTAATGAAAAACTGTTTTTT